This is a list of T cell receptor beta chains from one sample in a study of shared clonotypes between healthy human individuals. Assay used: immunoSEQ multiplex PCR; TCRdb lists only in-frame clones, some missing. The sample holds millions of clones; just over 90% are singletons and the top ten take roughly 0.15%. The specimen sequenced was naive CD4+ T cells sorted from blood. Receptor source: a man between 18 and 29 years old in good health. CDR3s include the opening cysteine and the closing phenylalanine or tryptophan. The D gene is left open where the match is weak. Part of the rows lack a size; the others show once, few, many or a class for expanded clones.

D gene	J gene	V gene	clone size	CDR3 DNA	CDR3 protein
-	TRBJ2-5	TRBV14	-	TGTGCCAGCAGCCAAGATCGGACGTACCAAGAGACCCAGTACTTC	CASSQDRTYQETQYF
-	TRBJ2-7	TRBV11-2	-	TGTGCCAGCAGCTTATTCACAGCCCTATCCTACGAGCAGTACTTC	CASSLFTALSYEQYF
TRBD2	TRBJ2-7	TRBV10-3	few	TGTGCCATCAGTGGGGCTAGCGGTTACGAGCAGTACTTC	CAISGASGYEQYF
-	TRBJ2-7	TRBV7-2	-	TGTGCCAGCAGCTCCAAAACGGGCCTCGGATACGAGCAGTACTTC	CASSSKTGLGYEQYF
-	TRBJ1-1	TRBV7-8	few	TGTGCCAGCAACCGGCGGCCGGGCACTGAAGCTTTCTTT	CASNRRPGTEAFF
TRBD1	TRBJ2-2	TRBV14	-	TGTGCCAGCAGCCCCCGGACCGGGACAGCCACCGGGGAGCTGTTTTTT	CASSPRTGTATGELFF
TRBD1	TRBJ2-2	TRBV5-1	-	TGCGCCAGCAGCACCGGACAGGGAAACACCGGGGAGCTGTTTTTT	CASSTGQGNTGELFF
-	TRBJ2-2	TRBV12-5	-	TGTGCTAGTGTGGTACGGGGAATTAACACCGGGGAGCTGTTTTTT	CASVVRGINTGELFF
-	TRBJ1-1	TRBV2	-	TGTGCCAGCACCGGGCCAGTTAACACTGAAGCTTTCTTT	CASTGPVNTEAFF
TRBD1	TRBJ2-7	TRBV7-2	-	TGTGCCAGCAGCCTCGACAGGGTGTCATCCGAGCAGTACTTC	CASSLDRVSSEQYF
-	TRBJ2-7	TRBV30	-	TGTGCCTGGAGCGAGCGGACGGAAAAGCTGTCCTACGAGCAGTACTTC	CAWSERTEKLSYEQYF
-	TRBJ2-7	TRBV7-2	-	TGTGCCAGCAGCTTACAGGCGGGGTTGCCCTACGAGCAGTACTTC	CASSLQAGLPYEQYF
TRBD2	TRBJ2-3	TRBV30	-	TGTGCCTGGACTAGCGGGAAAGATACGCAGTATTTT	CAWTSGKDTQYF
-	TRBJ1-4	TRBV11-2	-	TGTGCCAGCAGCTTAGGCTGGGGATCAACTAATGAAAAACTGTTTTTT	CASSLGWGSTNEKLFF
-	TRBJ1-3	TRBV7-8	-	TGTGCCAGCAGCTTAGACAGGGCCTCTGGAAACACCATATATTTT	CASSLDRASGNTIYF
-	TRBJ2-1	TRBV2	few	TGTGCCAGCAGTGTCGGTGAGCAGTTCTTC	CASSVGEQFF
TRBD1	TRBJ1-5	TRBV25-1	-	TGTGCCAGCAGTGAAACAGGGGTGTTTCAGCCCCAGCATTTT	CASSETGVFQPQHF
TRBD2	TRBJ2-5	TRBV7-4	-	TGTGCCAGCAGCTCCGGAGGGGTGGCTAGCGGGAGCAAAGAGACCCAGTACTTC	CASSSGGVASGSKETQYF
TRBD2	TRBJ2-2	TRBV11-2	-	TGTGCCAGCAGCTTATTTACTAGCGGTAACACCGGGGAGCTGTTTTTT	CASSLFTSGNTGELFF
-	TRBJ1-6	TRBV19	-	TGTGCCAGTAGTATAGAGGGCCCGCCGAATTCACCCCTCCACTTT	CASSIEGPPNSPLHF
-	TRBJ1-5	TRBV5-1	-	TGCGCCAGCAGCTTGGTCCCGGGTCAGCCCCAGCATTTT	CASSLVPGQPQHF
TRBD1	TRBJ2-7	TRBV29-1	-	TGCAGCGTTGTTTGGGACAGGGGGGACTACGAGCAGTACTTC	CSVVWDRGDYEQYF
TRBD1	TRBJ1-1	TRBV19	-	TGTGCCAGTAGGAGCAGGGGGCTAGCGATGAACACTGAAGCTTTCTTT	CASRSRGLAMNTEAFF
TRBD2	TRBJ2-1	TRBV5-4	-	TGTGCCAGCAGCTTGGATGGGCTAGCGGGAGGTCACAATGAGCAGTTCTTC	CASSLDGLAGGHNEQFF
-	TRBJ1-2	TRBV19	-	TGTGCCAGTAGTATACCTAACTATGGCTACACCTTC	CASSIPNYGYTF
-	TRBJ2-5	TRBV7-9	-	TGTGCCAGCAGCTCCCGGACGGCTCCGGGGACCCAGTACTTC	CASSSRTAPGTQYF
-	TRBJ2-5	TRBV5-6	-	TGTGCCAGCAGCTTGGTATACAGGCGCCTTAAAGAGACCCAGTACTTC	CASSLVYRRLKETQYF
-	TRBJ1-1	TRBV9	-	TGTGCCAGCAGCGTAGATCGATGGGACACTGAAGCTTTCTTT	CASSVDRWDTEAFF
-	TRBJ1-2	TRBV7-9	once	TGTGCCAGCAGCTTTACAGGGTTTGGCTACACCTTC	CASSFTGFGYTF
TRBD2	TRBJ2-5	TRBV6-5	once	TGTGCCAGCAGTTCCAGCGGGAGAGTTAGGGAGACCCAGTACTTC	CASSSSGRVRETQYF
-	TRBJ2-1	TRBV5-6	-	TGTGCCAGCCGGAAAGGACCGGCGAGCTCCTACAATGAGCAGTTCTTC	CASRKGPASSYNEQFF
TRBD2	TRBJ2-3	TRBV10-3	-	TGTGCCATCAGTGACAAGCGGGAGGGCACAGATACGCAGTATTTT	CAISDKREGTDTQYF
-	TRBJ1-4	TRBV19	-	TGTGCCAGTAGTCCCCAGGGATTCGCAACTAATGAAAAACTGTTTTTT	CASSPQGFATNEKLFF
-	TRBJ2-1	TRBV2	-	TGTGCCAGCATCACAGGGGGGGTAGGGGACAAGCAGTTCTTC	CASITGGVGDKQFF
-	TRBJ1-5	TRBV10-3	-	TGTGCCATCAGTGAGGAGGTCGGACAGCCCCAGCATTTT	CAISEEVGQPQHF
-	TRBJ1-2	TRBV6-1	-	TGTGCCAGCAGTGAAGTCAGCCACTATGGCTACACCTTC	CASSEVSHYGYTF
-	TRBJ1-1	TRBV27	-	TGTGCCAGCAGTTCCGGGGACAAGAGAAACACTGAAGCTTTCTTT	CASSSGDKRNTEAFF
-	TRBJ1-5	TRBV27	-	TGTGCCAGCAGTTTACGGGGAGATCAGCCCCAGCATTTT	CASSLRGDQPQHF
-	TRBJ2-3	TRBV11-2	-	TGTGCCAGCAGCTTAGATGGCGGGAGCACAGATACGCAGTATTTT	CASSLDGGSTDTQYF
-	TRBJ2-3	TRBV4-3	-	TGCGCCAGCAGCCAAGACCCGGGAAGCACAGATACGCAGTATTTT	CASSQDPGSTDTQYF
TRBD1	TRBJ1-5	TRBV5-6	-	TGTGCCAGCAGCCGTAGACAGGGGGTACATCAGCCCCAGCATTTT	CASSRRQGVHQPQHF
TRBD2	TRBJ2-7	TRBV9	once	TGTGCCAGCAGCGCAAGAGCGGGAGGGAACATCTACGAGCAGTACTTC	CASSARAGGNIYEQYF
-	TRBJ2-3	TRBV2	-	TGTGCCAGCAAGACGGGAGAACTTACAGATACGCAGTATTTT	CASKTGELTDTQYF
-	TRBJ1-4	TRBV6-5	-	TGTGCCAGCAGCCGCCTCCGGGACATTAATGAAAAACTGTTTTTT	CASSRLRDINEKLFF
-	TRBJ2-3	TRBV30	-	TGTGCCTGGAGTGTAGGCGGGAGCACAGATACGCAGTATTTT	CAWSVGGSTDTQYF
-	TRBJ1-1	TRBV6-4	-	TGTGCCAGCAGGCCTCAGGCCAGCAACACTGAAGCTTTCTTT	CASRPQASNTEAFF
-	TRBJ2-1	TRBV7-2	-	TGTGCCAGCAGCTTTTCAGCACCGTACAATGAGCAGTTCTTC	CASSFSAPYNEQFF
TRBD1	TRBJ2-5	TRBV6-1	-	TGTGCCAGCACTCCGGACAGGGGGCAGGGGACCCAGTACTTC	CASTPDRGQGTQYF
-	TRBJ1-5	TRBV19	-	TGTGCCAGTAGTATGACAGGTCGCAATCAGCCCCAGCATTTT	CASSMTGRNQPQHF
-	TRBJ2-7	TRBV11-2	-	TGTGCCAGCAGCTCGATAAAATACGTCAGGGACCTCTCCATAGGGGAGCAGTACTTC	CASSSIKYVRDLSIGEQYF
-	TRBJ2-1	TRBV19	-	TGTGCCAGTAGTATAGGACGACTTAAGAGCTCCTACAATGAGCAGTTCTTC	CASSIGRLKSSYNEQFF
TRBD1	TRBJ1-1	TRBV5-6	few	TGTGCCAGCAGTTCCCCGGGACAGGGGGCCTCCGAAGCTTTCTTT	CASSSPGQGASEAFF
TRBD2	TRBJ2-7	TRBV5-3	-	TGTGCCAGAAGCTTGGCCGGACTAGCGGGTTACGAGCAGTACTTC	CARSLAGLAGYEQYF
-	TRBJ2-5	TRBV6-1	-	TGTGCCAGCAGCCCCGGGGAGACCCAGTACTTC	CASSPGETQYF